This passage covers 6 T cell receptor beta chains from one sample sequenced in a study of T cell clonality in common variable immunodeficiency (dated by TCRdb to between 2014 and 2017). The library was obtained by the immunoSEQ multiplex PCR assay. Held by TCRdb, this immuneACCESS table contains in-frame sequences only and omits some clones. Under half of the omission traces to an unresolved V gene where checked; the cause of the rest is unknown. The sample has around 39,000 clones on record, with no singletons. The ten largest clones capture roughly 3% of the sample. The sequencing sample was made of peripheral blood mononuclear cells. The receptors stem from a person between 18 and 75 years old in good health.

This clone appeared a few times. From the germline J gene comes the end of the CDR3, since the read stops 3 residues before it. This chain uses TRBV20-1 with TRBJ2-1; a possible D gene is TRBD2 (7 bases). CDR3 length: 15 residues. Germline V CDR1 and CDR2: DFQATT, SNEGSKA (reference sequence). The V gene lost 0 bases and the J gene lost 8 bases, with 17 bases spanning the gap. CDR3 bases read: TGCAGTGCTAGAGATAGGGGGACTACCTTTTATGAG. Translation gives CSARDRGTTFYE. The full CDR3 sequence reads CSARDRGTTFYEQFF.

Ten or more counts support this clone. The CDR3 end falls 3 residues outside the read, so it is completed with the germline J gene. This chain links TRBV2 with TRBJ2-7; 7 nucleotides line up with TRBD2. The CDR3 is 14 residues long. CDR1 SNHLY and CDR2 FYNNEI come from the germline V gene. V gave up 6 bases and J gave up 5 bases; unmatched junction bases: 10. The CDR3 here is CASSQSGILDEQYF. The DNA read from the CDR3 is TGTGCCAGCAGCCAAAGCGGGATCCTGGACGAG.

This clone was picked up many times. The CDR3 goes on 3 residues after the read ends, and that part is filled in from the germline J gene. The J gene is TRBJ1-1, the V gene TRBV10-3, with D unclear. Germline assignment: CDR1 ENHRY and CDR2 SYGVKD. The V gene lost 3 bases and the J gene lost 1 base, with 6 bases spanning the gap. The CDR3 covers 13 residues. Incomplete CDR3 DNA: TGTGCCATCAGTGACCACGGGAACACTGAA. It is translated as CAISDHGNTE. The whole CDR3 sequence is CAISDHGNTEAFF.

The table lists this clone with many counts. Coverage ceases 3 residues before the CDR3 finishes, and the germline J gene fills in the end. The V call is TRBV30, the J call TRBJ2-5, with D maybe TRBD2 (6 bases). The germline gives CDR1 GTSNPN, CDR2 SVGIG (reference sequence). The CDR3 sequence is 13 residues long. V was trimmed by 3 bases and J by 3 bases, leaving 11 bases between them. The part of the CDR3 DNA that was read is TGTGCCTGGAGCGTATGGGGGGAAGAGACC. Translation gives CAWSVWGEET. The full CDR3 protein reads CAWSVWGEETQYF. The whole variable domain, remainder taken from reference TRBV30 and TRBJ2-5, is SQTIHQWPATLVQPVGSPLSLECTVEGTSNPNLYWYRQAAGRGLQLLFYSVGIGQISSEVPQNLSASRPQDRQFILSSKKLLLSDSGFYLCAWSVWGEETQYFGPGTRLLVL.

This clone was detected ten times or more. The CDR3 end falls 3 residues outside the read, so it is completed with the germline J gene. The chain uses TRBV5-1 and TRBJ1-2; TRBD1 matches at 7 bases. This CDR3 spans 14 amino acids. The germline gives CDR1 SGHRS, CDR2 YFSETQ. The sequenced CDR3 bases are TGCGCCAGCAGCTTGGCAAGCCAGGGGGGAGGC. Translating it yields CASSLASQGGG. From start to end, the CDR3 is CASSLASQGGGYTF.

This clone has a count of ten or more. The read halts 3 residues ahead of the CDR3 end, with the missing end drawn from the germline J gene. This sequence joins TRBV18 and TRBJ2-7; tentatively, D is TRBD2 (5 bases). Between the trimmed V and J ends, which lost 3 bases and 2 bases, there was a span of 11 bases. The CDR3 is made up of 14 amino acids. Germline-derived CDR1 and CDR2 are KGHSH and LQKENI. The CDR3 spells CASSPPEGAYEQYF. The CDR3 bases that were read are TGTGCCAGCTCACCCCCAGAGGGTGCCTACGAG. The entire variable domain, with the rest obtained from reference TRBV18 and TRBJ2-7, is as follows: NAGVMQNPRHLVRRRGQEARLRCSPMKGHSHVYWYRQLPEEGLKFMVYLQKENIIDESGMPKERFSAEFPKEGPSILRIQQVVRGDSAAYFCASSPPEGAYEQYFGPGTRLTVT.